Listed below are T cell receptor beta chains from one sample, sequenced in a study of response to subunit inactivated influenza vaccine. A single record per CDR3 protein comes from TCRdb applying MiXCR to the RT-PCR reads. The sample contains about 620,000 distinct CDR3 sequences, 10% to 15% of which appear only once. The sample was PBMCs from blood, taken on the day of vaccination. These receptors were taken from a man aged 45-65 years who received an inactivated influenza vaccine. Both conserved end residues are part of each CDR3. The D gene is left open where the match is weak. Some rows have no size entry. The others give once, few or many, or a class for an expanded clone.

j_call clone_size v_call d_call cdr3_aa cdr3_nt
TRBJ2-7 NA TRBV27 TRBD1 CASSQGTGSFHEQYF TGTGCCAGCAGTCAAGGGACAGGGTCCTTCCACGAGCAGTACTTC
TRBJ2-2 many TRBV4-3 NA CASSQGQVIPNTGELFF TGCGCCAGCAGCCAAGGACAGGTGATACCGAACACCGGGGAGCTGTTTTTT
TRBJ1-3 NA TRBV28 NA CASSLLQGLFGNTIYF TGTGCCAGCAGTCTACTACAGGGTCTGTTTGGAAACACCATATATTTT
TRBJ2-1 few TRBV12-3/TRBV12-4 TRBD1 CASSFGQGKLF TGTGCCAGCAGTTTCGGACAGGGGAAGCTCTTC
TRBJ1-5 NA TRBV24-1 NA CATCEGGGSNQPQHF TGTGCCACCTGTGAAGGAGGGGGAAGCAATCAGCCCCAGCATTTT
TRBJ2-2 NA TRBV4-1 NA CASSQGSYDTGELFF TGCGCCAGCAGCCAAGGAAGCTACGACACCGGGGAGCTGTTTTTT
TRBJ2-3 few TRBV9 TRBD2 CASSLGGAMWTDTQYF TGTGCCAGCAGCCTCGGGGGGGCCATGTGGACAGATACGCAGTATTTT
TRBJ2-7 few TRBV7-2 NA CASSFGTGDIYEQYF TGTGCCAGCAGCTTTGGCACAGGTGATATCTACGAGCAGTACTTC
TRBJ2-7 NA TRBV12-3/TRBV12-4 NA CASSFNREQYF TGTGCCAGCAGTTTCAACAGAGAGCAGTACTTC
TRBJ2-5 NA TRBV12-3/TRBV12-4 NA CASSPSGPGETQYF TGTGCCAGCAGTCCGTCAGGGCCTGGGGAGACCCAGTACTTC